This is a list of T cell receptor beta chains from one sample in a study of tumor-infiltrating lymphocytes in localized non-small cell lung cancer. Profiling relied on immunoSEQ multiplex PCR, and the TCRdb table lists in-frame clones only, not all of them. In the table there are under 25,000 clones, about two thirds of which are singletons. Source material: lung tumor tissue. These TCRs come from a human donor with non-small cell lung cancer. CDR3s include the opening cysteine and the closing phenylalanine or tryptophan. The order of the fields is V gene, J gene, clone size, D gene, CDR3 protein, CDR3 DNA. D genes are given only for firm matches. A row's size may be missing; if present it is once, few, many or a size class.

>TRBV28|TRBJ2-5|-|TRBD2
CASSPGEAGGETQYF
TGTGCCAGCAGTCCCGGTGAAGCGGGAGGAGAGACCCAGTACTTC
>TRBV7-9|TRBJ1-2|-|-
CASSRQVNYGYTF
TGTGCCAGCAGCCGACAGGTTAACTATGGCTACACCTTC
>TRBV7-9|TRBJ2-1|-|-
CASSNRDSSGNEQFF
TGTGCCAGCAGCAACCGGGACTCCTCGGGGAATGAGCAGTTCTTC
>TRBV10-1|TRBJ2-5|-|-
CASSESGQQETQYF
TGCGCCAGCAGTGAGTCGGGCCAGCAAGAGACCCAGTACTTC
>TRBV19|TRBJ2-2|-|TRBD2
CASSQEGSGSVGELFF
TGTGCCAGTAGTCAAGAGGGTAGCGGGAGTGTGGGGGAGCTGTTTTTT
>TRBV5-1|TRBJ2-5|-|-
CASSSIETQYF
TGCGCCAGCAGCTCGATAGAGACCCAGTACTTC
>TRBV7-3|TRBJ2-3|-|-
CASSSGGGTDTQYF
TGTGCCAGCAGCTCAGGGGGGGGGACAGATACGCAGTATTTT
>TRBV7-9|TRBJ2-1|few|-
CASSLAIGYNEQFF
TGTGCCAGCAGCTTAGCGATAGGCTACAATGAGCAGTTCTTC
>TRBV5-5|TRBJ2-7|-|TRBD2
CASSLSPGLGSYEQYF
TGTGCCAGCAGCTTGTCCCCGGGACTAGGTTCCTACGAGCAGTACTTC
>TRBV28|TRBJ1-1|few|-
CASSSPYLGGTNTEAFF
TGTGCCAGCAGTTCCCCCTACTTAGGAGGGACGAACACTGAAGCTTTCTTT
>TRBV19|TRBJ1-1|few|TRBD1
CASSRDRVTEAFF
TGTGCCAGTAGTAGGGACAGGGTAACTGAAGCTTTCTTT
>TRBV10-3|TRBJ1-1|few|TRBD1
CAIRRDRAWGEAFF
TGTGCCATCAGGAGGGACAGGGCGTGGGGTGAAGCTTTCTTT
>TRBV30|TRBJ2-7|-|TRBD2
CAWRATSGRIYEQYF
TGTGCCTGGAGAGCGACTAGCGGGAGAATCTACGAGCAGTACTTC
>TRBV6-5|TRBJ2-5|once|TRBD1
CASSYSRTGGAETQYF
TGTGCCAGCAGTTACTCGAGGACAGGGGGCGCGGAGACCCAGTACTTC